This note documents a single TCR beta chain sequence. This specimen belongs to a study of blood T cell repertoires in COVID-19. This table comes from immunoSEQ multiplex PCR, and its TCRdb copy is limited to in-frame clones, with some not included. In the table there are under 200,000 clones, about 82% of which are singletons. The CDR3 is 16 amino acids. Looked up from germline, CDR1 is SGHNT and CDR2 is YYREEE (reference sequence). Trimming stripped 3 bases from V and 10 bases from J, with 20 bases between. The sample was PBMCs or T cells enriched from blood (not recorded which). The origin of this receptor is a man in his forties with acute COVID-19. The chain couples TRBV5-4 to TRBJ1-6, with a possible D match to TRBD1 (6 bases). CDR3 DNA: TGTGCCAGCAGCTCCTATATACAGGGAATGGAATCACCCCTCCACTTT. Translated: CASSSYIQGMESPLHF.